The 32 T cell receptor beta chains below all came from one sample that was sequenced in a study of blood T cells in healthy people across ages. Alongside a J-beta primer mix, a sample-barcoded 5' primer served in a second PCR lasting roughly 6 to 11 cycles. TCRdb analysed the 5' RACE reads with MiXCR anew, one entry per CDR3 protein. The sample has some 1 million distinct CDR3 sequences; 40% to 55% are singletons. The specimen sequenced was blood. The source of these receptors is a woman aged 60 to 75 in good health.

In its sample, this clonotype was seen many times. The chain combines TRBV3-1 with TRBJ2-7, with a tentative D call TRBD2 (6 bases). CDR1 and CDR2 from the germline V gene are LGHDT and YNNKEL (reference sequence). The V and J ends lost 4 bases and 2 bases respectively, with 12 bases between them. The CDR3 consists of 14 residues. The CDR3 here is CASSRGTGTYEQYF. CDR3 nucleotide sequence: TGTGCCAGCAGCCGCGGGACGGGAACCTACGAGCAGTACTTC.

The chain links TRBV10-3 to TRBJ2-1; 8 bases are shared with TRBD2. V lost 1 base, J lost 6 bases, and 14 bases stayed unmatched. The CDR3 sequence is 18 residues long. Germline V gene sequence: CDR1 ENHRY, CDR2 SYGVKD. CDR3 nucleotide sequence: TGTGCCATCAGTGAGTTAGGTCGAAAAGCGGGAGATCTCAATGAGCAGTTCTTC. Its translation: CAISELGRKAGDLNEQFF.

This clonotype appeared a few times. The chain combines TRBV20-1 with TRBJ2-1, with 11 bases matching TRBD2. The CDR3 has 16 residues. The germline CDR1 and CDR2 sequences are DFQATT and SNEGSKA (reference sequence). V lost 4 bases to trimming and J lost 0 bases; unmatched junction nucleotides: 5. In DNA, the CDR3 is TGCAGTGCTAAGGGACTAGCGGAGAGCTCCTACAATGAGCAGTTCTTC. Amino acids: CSAKGLAESSYNEQFF.

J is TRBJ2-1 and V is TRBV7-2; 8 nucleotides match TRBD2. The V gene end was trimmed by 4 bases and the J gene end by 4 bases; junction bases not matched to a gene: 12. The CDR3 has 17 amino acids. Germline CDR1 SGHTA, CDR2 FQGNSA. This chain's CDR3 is CASSYIAGLGFYNEQFF. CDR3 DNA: TGTGCCAGCAGCTACATTGCGGGACTAGGCTTTTACAATGAGCAGTTCTTC. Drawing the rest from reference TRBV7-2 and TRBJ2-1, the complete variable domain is GAGVSQSPSNKVTEKGKDVELRCDPISGHTALYWYRQSLGQGLEFLIYFQGNSAPDKSGLPSDRFSAERTGGSVSTLTIQRTQQEDSAVYLCASSYIAGLGFYNEQFFGPGTRLTVL.

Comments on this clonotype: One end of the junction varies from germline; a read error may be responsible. The CDR3 sequence: CASSLSHSSGNTIYF. The CDR3 nucleotides read TGTGCCAGCAGTCTATCGCATTCCTCTGGAAACACCATATATTTT. The chain recombines TRBV27 with TRBJ1-3; D call uncertain. CDR1 and CDR2 (germline): MNHEY, SMNVEV (reference sequence). CDR3 size: 15 residues.

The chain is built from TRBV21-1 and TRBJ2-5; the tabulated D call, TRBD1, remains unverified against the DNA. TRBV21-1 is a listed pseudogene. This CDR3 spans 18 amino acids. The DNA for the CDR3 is TGTGCCAGCAGCCAACGAGAACGTGGGGACAGGACTTGGGAGACCCAGTACTTC. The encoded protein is CASSQRERGDRTWETQYF.

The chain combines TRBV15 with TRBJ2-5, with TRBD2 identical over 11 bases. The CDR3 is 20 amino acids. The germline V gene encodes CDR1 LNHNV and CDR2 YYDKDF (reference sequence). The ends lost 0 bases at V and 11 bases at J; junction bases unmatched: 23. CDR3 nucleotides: TGTGCCACCAGCAGAGATCGCGGGCCCGGACTAGCGGGCCCCTACAATGAGCAGTACTTC. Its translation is CATSRDRGPGLAGPYNEQYF.

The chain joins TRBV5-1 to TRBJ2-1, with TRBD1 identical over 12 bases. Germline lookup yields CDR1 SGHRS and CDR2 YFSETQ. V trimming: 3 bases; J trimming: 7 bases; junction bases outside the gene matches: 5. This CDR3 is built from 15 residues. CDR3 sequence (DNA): TGCGCCAGCAGCTCGGGACAGGGGGCCAGGAATGAGCAGTTCTTC. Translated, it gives CASSSGQGARNEQFF.

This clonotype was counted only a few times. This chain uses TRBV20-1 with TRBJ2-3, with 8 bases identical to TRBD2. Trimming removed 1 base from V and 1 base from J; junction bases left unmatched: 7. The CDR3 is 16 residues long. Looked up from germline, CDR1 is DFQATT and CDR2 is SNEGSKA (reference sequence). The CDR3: CSARARLAGRTDTQYF. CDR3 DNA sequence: TGCAGTGCTAGAGCCAGGCTAGCGGGTCGCACAGATACGCAGTATTTT.

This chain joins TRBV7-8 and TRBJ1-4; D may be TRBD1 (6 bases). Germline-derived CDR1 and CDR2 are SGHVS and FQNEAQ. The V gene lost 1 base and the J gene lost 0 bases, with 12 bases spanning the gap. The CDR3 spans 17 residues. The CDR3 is CASSLDRYRATNEKLFF. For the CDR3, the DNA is TGTGCCAGCAGCTTAGACCGCTACAGGGCAACTAATGAAAAACTGTTTTTT.

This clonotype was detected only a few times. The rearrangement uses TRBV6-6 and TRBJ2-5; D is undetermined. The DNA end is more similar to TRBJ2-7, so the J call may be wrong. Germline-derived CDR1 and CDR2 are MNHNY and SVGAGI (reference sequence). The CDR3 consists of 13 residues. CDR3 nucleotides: TGTGCCAGCAGCGGACCCTTGAGTCACGAGCAGTACTTC. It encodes CASSGPLSHEQYF.

Written as DNA, the CDR3 is TGTGCCAGCAGTTCCAGCGGCCCGTCCTACAATGAGCAGTACTTC. Residues: CASSSSGPSYNEQYF. The chain combines TRBV28 with TRBJ2-1; possible D gene TRBD2, 5 bases. The J call may not be correct, given that the DNA end is closer to TRBJ2-7. Per germline, CDR1 MDHEN and CDR2 SYDVKM. CDR3 length: 15 residues.

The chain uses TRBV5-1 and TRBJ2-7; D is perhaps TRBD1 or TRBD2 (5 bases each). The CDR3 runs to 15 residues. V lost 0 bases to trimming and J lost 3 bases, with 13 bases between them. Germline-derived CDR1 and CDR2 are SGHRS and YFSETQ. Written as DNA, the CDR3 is TGCGCCAGCAGCTTGGGTGGGACCAAGGACTACGAGCAGTACTTC. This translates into CASSLGGTKDYEQYF. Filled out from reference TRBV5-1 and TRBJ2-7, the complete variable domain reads KAGVTQTPRYLIKTRGQQVTLSCSPISGHRSVSWYQQTPGQGLQFLFEYFSETQRNKGNFPGRFSGRQFSNSRSEMNVSTLELGDSALYLCASSLGGTKDYEQYFGPGTRLTVT.

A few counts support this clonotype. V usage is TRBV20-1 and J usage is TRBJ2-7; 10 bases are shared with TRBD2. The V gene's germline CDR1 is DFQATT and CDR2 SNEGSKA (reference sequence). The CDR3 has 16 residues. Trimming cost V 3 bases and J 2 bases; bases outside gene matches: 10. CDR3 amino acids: CSARPSGRFTTYEQYF. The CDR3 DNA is TGCAGTGCTAGGCCTAGCGGGAGATTCACTACCTACGAGCAGTACTTC.

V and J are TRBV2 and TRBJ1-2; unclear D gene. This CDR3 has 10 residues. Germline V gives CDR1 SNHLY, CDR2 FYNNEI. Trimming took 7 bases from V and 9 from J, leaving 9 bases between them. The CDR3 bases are TGTGCCAGCACCAGTCTACGCTACACCTTC. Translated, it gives CASTSLRYTF.

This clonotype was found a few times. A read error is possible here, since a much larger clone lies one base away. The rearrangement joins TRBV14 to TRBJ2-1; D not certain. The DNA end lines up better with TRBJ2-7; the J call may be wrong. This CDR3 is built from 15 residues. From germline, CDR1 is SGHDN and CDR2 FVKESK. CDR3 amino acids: CASSQTRRPRNEQYF. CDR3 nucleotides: TGTGCCAGCAGCCAAACCCGTCGTCCCAGAAATGAGCAGTACTTC.

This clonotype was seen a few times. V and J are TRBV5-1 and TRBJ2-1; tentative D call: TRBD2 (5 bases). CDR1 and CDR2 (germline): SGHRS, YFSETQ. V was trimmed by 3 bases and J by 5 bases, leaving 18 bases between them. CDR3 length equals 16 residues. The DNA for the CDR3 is TGCGCCAGCAGCTGGGCGGGTTCCGGAGCGGACAATGAGCAGTTCTTC. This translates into CASSWAGSGADNEQFF.

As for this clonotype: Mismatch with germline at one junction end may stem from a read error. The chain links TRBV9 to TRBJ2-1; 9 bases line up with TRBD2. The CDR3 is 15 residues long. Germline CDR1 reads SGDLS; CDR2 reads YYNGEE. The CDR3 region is CASSVLLAGNNDQFF. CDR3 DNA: TGTGCCAGCAGCGTGTTACTAGCGGGTAACAATGACCAGTTCTTC.

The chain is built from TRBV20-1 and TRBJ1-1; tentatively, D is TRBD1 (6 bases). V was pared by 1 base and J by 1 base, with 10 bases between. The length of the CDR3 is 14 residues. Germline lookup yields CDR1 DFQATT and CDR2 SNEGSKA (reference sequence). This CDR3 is CSARVWTENTEAFF. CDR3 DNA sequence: TGCAGTGCTAGAGTTTGGACAGAGAACACTGAAGCTTTCTTT.

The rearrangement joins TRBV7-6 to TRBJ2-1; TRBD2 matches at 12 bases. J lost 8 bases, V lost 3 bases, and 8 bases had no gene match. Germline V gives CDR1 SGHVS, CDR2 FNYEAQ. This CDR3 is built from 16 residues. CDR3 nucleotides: TGTGCCAGCAGCTTGACTAGCGGGAGCAATCCCCATGAGCAGTTCTTC. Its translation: CASSLTSGSNPHEQFF.

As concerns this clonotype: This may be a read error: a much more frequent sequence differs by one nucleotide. The CDR3 loop reads CASSSPRGDVKNIQYF. As DNA, the CDR3 is TGTGCCAGCAGTAGCCCGAGGGGGGACGTCAAAAACATTCAGTACTTC. This chain joins TRBV25-1 and TRBJ2-5; D may correspond to TRBD1 or TRBD2 (6 bases each). The DNA end favors TRBJ2-4, so the J call may be wrong. Germline loops: CDR1 MGHDK, CDR2 SYGVNS. The CDR3 covers 16 residues.

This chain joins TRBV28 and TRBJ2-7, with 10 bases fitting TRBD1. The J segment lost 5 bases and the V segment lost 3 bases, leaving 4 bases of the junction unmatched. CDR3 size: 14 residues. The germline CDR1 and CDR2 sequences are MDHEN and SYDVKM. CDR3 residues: CASSFWDRGHEQYF. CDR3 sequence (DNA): TGTGCCAGCAGTTTCTGGGACAGGGGTCACGAGCAGTACTTC. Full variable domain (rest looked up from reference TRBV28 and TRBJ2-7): DVKVTQSSRYLVKRTGEKVFLECVQDMDHENMFWYRQDPGLGLRLIYFSYDVKMKEKGDIPEGYSVSREKKERFSLILESASTNQTSMYLCASSFWDRGHEQYFGPGTRLTVT.

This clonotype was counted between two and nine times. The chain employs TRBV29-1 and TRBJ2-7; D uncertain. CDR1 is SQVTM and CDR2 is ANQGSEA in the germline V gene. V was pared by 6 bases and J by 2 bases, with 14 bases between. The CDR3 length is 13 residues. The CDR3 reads CSVRDFLTYEQYF. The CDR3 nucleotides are TGCAGCGTAAGAGATTTTCTTACCTACGAGCAGTACTTC.

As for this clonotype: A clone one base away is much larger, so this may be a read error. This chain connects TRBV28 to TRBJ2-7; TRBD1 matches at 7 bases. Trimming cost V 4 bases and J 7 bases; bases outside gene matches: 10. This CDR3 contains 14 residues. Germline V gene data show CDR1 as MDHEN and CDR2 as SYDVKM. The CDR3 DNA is TGTGCCAGCAGTTCGGGACAGTTGGTCGATGAGCAGTACTTC. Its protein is CASSSGQLVDEQYF.

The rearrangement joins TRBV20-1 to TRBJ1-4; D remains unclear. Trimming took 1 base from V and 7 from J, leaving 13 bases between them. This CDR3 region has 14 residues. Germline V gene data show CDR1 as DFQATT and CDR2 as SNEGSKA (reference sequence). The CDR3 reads CSARVPGPSEKLFF. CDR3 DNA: TGCAGTGCTAGAGTCCCGGGTCCATCTGAAAAACTGTTTTTT.

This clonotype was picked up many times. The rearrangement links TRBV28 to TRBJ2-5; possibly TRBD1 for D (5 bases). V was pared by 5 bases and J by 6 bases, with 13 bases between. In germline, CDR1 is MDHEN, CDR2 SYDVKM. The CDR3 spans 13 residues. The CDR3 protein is CASSVRSGKTQYF. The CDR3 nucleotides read TGTGCCAGCAGTGTAAGGTCAGGGAAGACCCAGTACTTC.

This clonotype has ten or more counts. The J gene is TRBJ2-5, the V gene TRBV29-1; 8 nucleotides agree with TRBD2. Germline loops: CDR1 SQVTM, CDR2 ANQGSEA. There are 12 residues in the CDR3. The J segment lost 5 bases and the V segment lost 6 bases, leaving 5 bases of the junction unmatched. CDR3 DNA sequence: TGCAGCGTCGGGAGGGGGACGGAGACCCAGTACTTC. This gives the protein CSVGRGTETQYF.

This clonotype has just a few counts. CDR3 in DNA: TGCAGTGCTTCGACAGGGAAGGAACAGCCCCAGCATTTT. Amino acids: CSASTGKEQPQHF. The chain joins TRBV20-1 to TRBJ1-5; TRBD1 matches 7 bases. The CDR3 is 13 amino acids. Germline CDR1 and CDR2: DFQATT and SNEGSKA (reference sequence). The V and J ends lost 5 bases and 7 bases, in that order; junction bases with no gene match: 8.

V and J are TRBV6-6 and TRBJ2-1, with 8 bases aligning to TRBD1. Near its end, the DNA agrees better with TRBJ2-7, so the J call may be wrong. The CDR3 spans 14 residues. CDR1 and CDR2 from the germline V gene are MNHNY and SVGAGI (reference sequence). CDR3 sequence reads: CASNQSDRVNEQYF. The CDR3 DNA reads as TGTGCCAGCAACCAATCGGACAGGGTCAATGAGCAGTACTTC.

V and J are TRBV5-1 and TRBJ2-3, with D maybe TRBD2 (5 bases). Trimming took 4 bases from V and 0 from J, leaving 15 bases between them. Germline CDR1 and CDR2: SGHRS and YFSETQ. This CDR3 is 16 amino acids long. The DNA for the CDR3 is TGCGCCAGCAGCCCGGCCCCGGGAACTAGCACAGATACGCAGTATTTT. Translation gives CASSPAPGTSTDTQYF.

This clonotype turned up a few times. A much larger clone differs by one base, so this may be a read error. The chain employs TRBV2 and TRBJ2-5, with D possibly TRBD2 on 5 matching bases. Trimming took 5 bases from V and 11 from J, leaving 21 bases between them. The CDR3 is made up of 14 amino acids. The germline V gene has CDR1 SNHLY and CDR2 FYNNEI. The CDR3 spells CASSRRRVDNEQYF. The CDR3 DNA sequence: TGTGCCAGCAGTCGTCGGCGGGTCGACAATGAGCAGTACTTC. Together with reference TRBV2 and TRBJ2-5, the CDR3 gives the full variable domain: EPEVTQTPSHQVTQMGQEVILRCVPISNHLYFYWYRQILGQKVEFLVSFYNNEISEKSEIFDDQFSVERPDGSNFTLKIRSTKLEDSAMYFCASSRRRVDNEQYFGPGTRLLVL.

The CDR3 nucleotides are TGTGCCAGCTCACCTTCGGACACTGAAGCTTTCTTT. It is translated as CASSPSDTEAFF. V gene TRBV18 combines with J gene TRBJ1-1; D uncertain. The CDR3 is 12 residues long. V lost 3 bases to trimming and J lost 3 bases, with 5 bases between them. From germline, CDR1 is KGHSH and CDR2 LQKENI.